These 30 T cell receptor beta chains came from one sample sequenced in a study of blood T cells in healthy people across ages. The second PCR ran 7 to 11 cycles with a sample-barcoded 5' primer and J-beta primers. TCRdb re-derived calls from the 5' RACE reads in MiXCR, one entry per CDR3 protein. The table shows 650,000 to 900,000 distinct CDR3 sequences, with around 62% occurring only once. Sequencing was performed on blood. The receptors shown here come from a young man in good health.

This clonotype was counted once. The chain couples TRBV20-1 to TRBJ2-7; D gene unclear. In germline, CDR1 is DFQATT, CDR2 SNEGSKA (reference sequence). V gave up 6 bases and J gave up 0 bases, with 9 bases separating them. The CDR3 sequence is 12 residues long. The CDR3 coding sequence is TGCAGTGCCGAGATCCTCTCCTACGAGCAGTACTTC. Its protein product is CSAEILSYEQYF.

The gene calls are TRBV14 and TRBJ2-7, with D possibly being TRBD2 (6 bases). In germline, CDR1 is SGHDN, CDR2 FVKESK. The CDR3 contains 15 residues. V was cut by 2 bases and J by 2 bases, with 13 bases left in between. CDR3 loop: CASSQFGTPTYEQYF. CDR3 in DNA: TGTGCCAGCAGCCAATTCGGGACTCCCACCTACGAGCAGTACTTC.

V usage is TRBV2 and J usage is TRBJ2-3, with 8 bases aligning to TRBD1. The germline gives CDR1 SNHLY, CDR2 FYNNEI. The CDR3 has 16 amino acids. The V gene end was trimmed by 4 bases and the J gene end by 3 bases; junction bases not matched to a gene: 9. Written as DNA, the CDR3 is TGTGCCAGCAGTGGAAGGCAGGGGGCTCGGACAGATACGCAGTATTTT. Protein sequence: CASSGRQGARTDTQYF.

This rearrangement joins TRBV7-3 to TRBJ2-6; D remains unclear. CDR1 SGHTA and CDR2 FQGTGA come from the germline V gene. This CDR3 is built from 16 residues. V was cut by 3 bases and J by 0 bases, with 9 bases left in between. The CDR3 coding sequence is TGTGCCAGCAGCTTGGGCAGCCCCTCTGGGGCCAACGTCCTGACTTTC. Translating it yields CASSLGSPSGANVLTF. The whole variable domain, filled in from reference TRBV7-3 and TRBJ2-6, reads GAGVSQTPSNKVTEKGKYVELRCDPISGHTALYWYRQSLGQGPEFLIYFQGTGAADDSGLPNDRFFAVRPEGSVSTLKIQRTERGDSAVYLCASSLGSPSGANVLTFGAGSRLTVL.

This clonotype was seen ten or more times. The chain recombines TRBV29-1 with TRBJ1-2; TRBD1 matches 10 bases. The length of the CDR3 is 13 residues. In germline, CDR1 is SQVTM, CDR2 ANQGSEA. Trimming at V came to 8 bases and at J to 5 bases, leaving 8 bases not matched to a gene. The CDR3 here is CSTRQGAKYGYTF. Written as DNA, the CDR3 is TGCAGCACAAGACAGGGGGCGAAGTATGGCTACACCTTC.

The rearrangement links TRBV6-2 or TRBV6-3 to TRBJ2-2, with D perhaps assigned TRBD1 or TRBD2 (6 bases each). The V end lost 7 bases, the J end lost 5 bases, and 14 bases lay between the germline ends. CDR1 MNHEY and CDR2 SVGEGT come from the germline V gene. The CDR3 contains 14 residues. The CDR3 sequence is CASTIQGGTGELFF. CDR3 nucleotides: TGTGCCAGCACCATACAGGGAGGTACCGGGGAGCTGTTTTTT.

The chain uses TRBV6-5 and TRBJ2-1; TRBD2 matches at 12 bases. Germline-derived CDR1 and CDR2 are MNHEY and SVGAGI. The J segment lost 7 bases and the V segment lost 7 bases, leaving 8 bases of the junction unmatched. This CDR3 comprises 15 residues. CDR3 protein: CASNRLAGVFNEQFF. The CDR3 region has the DNA TGTGCCAGCAACAGACTAGCGGGGGTTTTTAATGAGCAGTTCTTC.

The chain combines TRBV29-1 with TRBJ2-7, with 7 bases matching TRBD2. CDR1 SQVTM and CDR2 ANQGSEA come from the germline V gene. V shed 2 bases, J shed 2 bases, and the junction held 3 bases outside the gene matches. The CDR3 has 13 residues. In DNA, the CDR3 is TGCAGCGTTGAATGGGCGGGGGCCTACGAGCAGTACTTC. It yields the protein CSVEWAGAYEQYF.

The chain links TRBV5-5 to TRBJ2-3, with D maybe TRBD1 (6 bases). CDR1 and CDR2 from the germline V gene are SGHKS and YYEKEE (reference sequence). The ends were cut back, 2 bases at V and 5 bases at J, with 15 bases in the middle. This CDR3 has 15 residues. The CDR3 region is CASSFGVTGLDTQYF. The CDR3 DNA sequence: TGTGCCAGCAGCTTTGGCGTGACAGGTTTAGATACGCAGTATTTT. Full variable domain (remainder filled in from reference TRBV5-5 and TRBJ2-3): DAGVTQSPTHLIKTRGQQVTLRCSPISGHKSVSWYQQVLGQGPQFIFQYYEKEERGRGNFPDRFSARQFPNYSSELNVNALLLGDSALYLCASSFGVTGLDTQYFGPGTRLTVL.

J is TRBJ2-5 and V is TRBV7-3; 8 bases are a match to TRBD2. Trimming at V came to 5 bases and at J to 3 bases, leaving 11 bases not matched to a gene. The CDR3 contains 16 residues. CDR1 SGHTA and CDR2 FQGTGA come from the germline V gene. CDR3 coding DNA: TGTGCCAGCAGCCCACAGTCAGGAGCGGGGGAAGAGACCCAGTACTTC. As protein: CASSPQSGAGEETQYF. Supplemented by reference TRBV7-3 and TRBJ2-5, the full variable domain reads GAGVSQTPSNKVTEKGKYVELRCDPISGHTALYWYRQSLGQGPEFLIYFQGTGAADDSGLPNDRFFAVRPEGSVSTLKIQRTERGDSAVYLCASSPQSGAGEETQYFGPGTRLLVL.

J is TRBJ2-4 and V is TRBV29-1; maybe TRBD2 (6 bases). The better agreement between TRBJ2-5 and the DNA end casts doubt on the J call. Germline V lookup: CDR1 SQVTM, CDR2 ANQGSEA. This CDR3 region has 13 residues. CDR3 residues: CSASVTSLETQYF. The CDR3 bases are TGCAGCGCGTCTGTGACTAGTTTAGAGACCCAGTACTTC.

This chain links TRBV4-3 with TRBJ2-3; D ambiguous. The CDR3 has 13 amino acids. Trimming took off 4 bases at V and 8 bases at J, with 13 bases between the two ends. Germline V gene sequence: CDR1 LGHNA, CDR2 YSLEER. The CDR3, as DNA: TGCGCCAGCAGCCCTTCCTTGGACCCTACGCAGTATTTT. The encoded protein is CASSPSLDPTQYF.

The chain links TRBV7-9 to TRBJ2-3; 11 nucleotides align to TRBD2. After removal of 5 bases from V and 11 bases from J, the junction contained 3 bases not matched to a gene. CDR1 SEHNR and CDR2 FQNEAQ come from the germline V gene (reference sequence). This CDR3 region has 12 residues. CDR3 sequence (DNA): TGTGCCAGCAGCAAGACTAGCGGGGAGCAGTATTTT. Translation: CASSKTSGEQYF.

Of note for this clonotype: This may arise from a read error, as a much more abundant clone is one base away. The chain carries TRBV4-2 and TRBJ2-5; D perhaps matches TRBD1 (6 bases). CDR3 length equals 14 residues. Trimming cost V 0 bases and J 11 bases, with 16 bases left between them. CDR1 and CDR2 (germline): LGHNA, YNFKEQ. The CDR3 spells CASSQEQGHNEQYF. The CDR3, as DNA: TGTGCCAGCAGCCAAGAACAGGGCCACAATGAGCAGTACTTC.

This clonotype was observed at least ten times. The genes are TRBV7-2 and TRBJ2-5; 9 nucleotides match TRBD2. The CDR3 is 16 residues long. Per germline, CDR1 SGHTA and CDR2 FQGNSA. J was trimmed by 1 base and V by 5 bases; bases with no gene match: 8. CDR3 bases: TGTGCCAGCAGCGCGCAAAAGCGGGGGGTCCAAGAGACCCAGTACTTC. Its translation: CASSAQKRGVQETQYF.

The chain is built from TRBV3-1 and TRBJ2-1, with D tentatively TRBD2 (5 bases). V dropped 0 bases and J dropped 6 bases, with 12 bases sitting between them. The CDR3 runs 15 residues. Germline loops: CDR1 LGHDT, CDR2 YNNKEL (reference sequence). CDR3 nucleotides: TGTGCCAGCAGCCAAGATTTGGTCCGGGGCAATGAGCAGTTCTTC. This gives the protein CASSQDLVRGNEQFF.

This sequence joins TRBV4-2 and TRBJ2-3; D may match TRBD1 or TRBD2 (5 bases each). V shed 0 bases and J shed 2 bases, with 21 bases lying between them. CDR3 length equals 19 residues. CDR1 and CDR2 from the germline V gene are LGHNA and YNFKEQ. In DNA, the CDR3 is TGTGCCAGCAGCCAAGATTGGGCACCGCGGCGAGGGGACACAGATACGCAGTATTTT. Protein product: CASSQDWAPRRGDTDTQYF.

This clonotype appeared a few times. The chain carries TRBV7-2 and TRBJ2-1; no clear D. There are 13 residues in the CDR3. CDR1 SGHTA and CDR2 FQGNSA come from the germline V gene. With 5 bases removed from V and 8 bases from J, the gap between germline ends came to 13 bases. The CDR3 loop reads CASSPTQLDEQFF. The DNA for the CDR3 is TGTGCCAGCAGCCCCACCCAGTTAGATGAGCAGTTCTTC.

V usage is TRBV9 and J usage is TRBJ2-7, with D possibly being TRBD2 (5 bases). This CDR3 has 14 residues. V lost 2 bases and J lost 0, with 9 bases in between. Germline CDR1 reads SGDLS; CDR2 reads YYNGEE. The CDR3 nucleotides are TGTGCCAGCAGCGTGATAGGGAGCTCCTACGAGCAGTACTTC. Translated: CASSVIGSSYEQYF.

This clonotype was picked up one time. The rearrangement links TRBV24-1 to TRBJ2-1; 11 nucleotides match TRBD2. The germline V gene has CDR1 KGHDR and CDR2 SFDVKD. The CDR3 extends over 17 amino acids. Trimming cost V 3 bases and J 1 base; bases outside gene matches: 4. The CDR3 DNA follows: TGTGCCACCAGTGATGTCCCTAGCGGGGGGTCCTACAATGAGCAGTTCTTC. This sequence encodes CATSDVPSGGSYNEQFF.

The CDR3 is CASSYETGTNYGYTF. CDR3 nucleotide sequence: TGTGCCAGCAGTTACGAGACAGGGACTAACTATGGCTACACCTTC. This chain connects TRBV6-2 or TRBV6-3 to TRBJ1-2; TRBD1 agrees at 7 bases. This CDR3 contains 15 residues. CDR1 and CDR2 (germline): MNHEY, SVGEGT. The J segment lost 0 bases and the V segment lost 2 bases, leaving 3 bases of the junction unmatched.

This clonotype was counted a few times. This chain joins TRBV4-2 and TRBJ2-7; 8 bases map to TRBD2. Germline CDR1 LGHNA, CDR2 YNFKEQ. The CDR3 consists of 17 residues. V shed 0 bases, J shed 4 bases, and the junction held 11 bases outside the gene matches. CDR3 bases: TGTGCCAGCAGCCAAGAACCCGGGGGGGCCTGGATATACGAGCAGTACTTC. Translated: CASSQEPGGAWIYEQYF.

The V call is TRBV7-2, the J call TRBJ1-3; D ambiguous. Per the germline V gene, CDR1 is SGHTA and CDR2 is FQGNSA. Deletions cut 5 bases from V and 0 bases from J, with 14 bases between. The CDR3 length is 16 residues. The DNA for the CDR3 is TGTGCCAGCAGCCCCCTGGGGAGGGACTCTGGAAACACCATATATTTT. Protein sequence: CASSPLGRDSGNTIYF.

The chain combines TRBV27 with TRBJ2-4; weak D call: TRBD1 (6 bases). The DNA end favors TRBJ2-7, so the J call may be wrong. Germline values: CDR1 MNHEY, CDR2 SMNVEV (reference sequence). This CDR3 has 14 amino acids. The CDR3 here is CASSTWDTNYEQYF. The CDR3 DNA sequence: TGTGCCAGCAGTACGTGGGACACCAACTACGAGCAGTACTTC.

The chain joins TRBV20-1 to TRBJ2-3; no clear D gene. The germline V and J ends were trimmed by 7 bases and 0 bases, with 11 bases remaining between them. This CDR3 region has 13 residues. Germline assignment: CDR1 DFQATT and CDR2 SNEGSKA (reference sequence). CDR3 sequence: CSVSGRSTDTQYF. The CDR3 region has the DNA TGCAGTGTTAGTGGCCGTAGCACAGATACGCAGTATTTT.

The J gene is TRBJ2-7, the V gene TRBV10-3, with D perhaps given as TRBD1 or TRBD2 (5 bases each). Gene TRBJ2-5 matches the end of the DNA better, so the J call may be wrong. The CDR3 contains 15 residues. CDR1 ENHRY and CDR2 SYGVKD come from the germline V gene. CDR3 bases: TGTGCCATCAGTGACTCGCGGGCACAGGAAGAGACCCAGTACTTC. The encoded protein is CAISDSRAQEETQYF.

This chain links TRBV7-9 with TRBJ2-7; TRBD1 is a possible D gene (5 bases). Trimming shortened V by 4 bases and J by 0 bases, and 10 bases separated the two germline ends. The CDR3 runs to 14 residues. Germline values: CDR1 SEHNR, CDR2 FQNEAQ (reference sequence). The DNA for the CDR3 is TGTGCCAGCAGCTCCGGACAAAACTCCTACGAGCAGTACTTC. Its translation is CASSSGQNSYEQYF.

The chain employs TRBV29-1 and TRBJ2-2; no reliable D call. The ends were cut back, 7 bases at V and 6 bases at J, with 9 bases in the middle. The CDR3 loop spans 11 amino acids. Germline CDR1 is SQVTM and CDR2 is ANQGSEA. The CDR3 coding sequence is TGCAGCGCCCAGGCCCCCGGGGAGCTGTTTTTT. Its translation: CSAQAPGELFF.

V gene TRBV12-3 or TRBV12-4 combines with J gene TRBJ2-1; a weak D match, TRBD1 (5 bases). The CDR3 loop spans 11 amino acids. Trimming shortened V by 8 bases and J by 5 bases, and 7 bases separated the two germline ends. In nucleotides, the CDR3 is TGTGCCAGCGGGGCCAACAATGAGCAGTTCTTC. Encoded protein: CASGANNEQFF.

This chain connects TRBV9 to TRBJ1-6; D gene ambiguous. The germline gives CDR1 SGDLS, CDR2 YYNGEE. V was shortened by 0 bases and J by 5 bases, with 15 bases between the two germline ends. CDR3 size: 17 residues. CDR3 loop: CASSVGVNDRNNSPLHF. CDR3 coding DNA: TGTGCCAGCAGCGTAGGGGTGAACGACCGGAATAATTCACCCCTCCACTTT.